This TCR beta chain came from a study of cytomegalovirus exposure and HLA in healthy donors. Notes on the study in general: TCR beta sequences reportedly predicted most subjects' HLA-A and HLA-B alleles accurately. CMV serostatus alone was available as immune exposure information. Testing in vitro showed a few CMV-associated chains specific for CMV antigens.

With respect to this clone: Its antigen is unknown.

Looked up from germline, CDR1 is SGHNT and CDR2 is YYREEE (reference sequence). The CDR3 contains 16 residues. PCR employed 60 Vbeta and 13 Jbeta primers. The protocol was immunoSEQ multiplex PCR, while the TCRdb copy is restricted to in-frame clones and leaves out a portion. The sample lists 150,000 to 200,000 clones, about 83% occurring once. The V gene is TRBV5-4, the J gene TRBJ2-5; 15 bases agree with TRBD2. The end of the DNA is better explained by TRBJ2-7, so the J call may be wrong. The sequenced sample was PBMCs. The sequence was collected from a man aged 40-50 years in good health and CMV-seropositive. The CDR3 spells CASSPGLAGGAYEQYF. CDR3 nucleotide sequence: TGTGCCAGCAGCCCGGGACTAGCGGGAGGAGCCTACGAGCAGTACTTC.